The rows below give T cell receptor beta chains drawn from one sample of a study of identical twins. TCRdb redid the calling of the 5' RACE reads with MiXCR, one entry per CDR3 protein. The repertoire has 200,000 to 250,000 distinct CDR3 sequences, 7.5% of them found once; the top ten carry less than 2%. Separately, the same data were catalogued under a study of yellow fever vaccine responses in identical twins.

Material for sequencing was memory (CD45RO+) T cells sorted from blood. The receptors were gathered from a woman between 18 and 29 years old in good health. Both conserved end residues are trimmed from each CDR3. Fields, in order: CDR3 length, V gene, CDR3 protein.

>13|TRBV28
ASSATSGGKNEQY
>12|TRBV6-2/TRBV6-3
ASKPSGLFGEQF
>15|TRBV20-1
SARDVGTGADYNEQF
>14|TRBV10-3
AISESVGGSNQPQH
>13|TRBV11-2
ASSTPTGRGSEAF
>13|TRBV28
ASKLEGEVTDTQY
>11|TRBV24-1
ATNVRGTDTQY
>12|TRBV11-2
ASSLWQSQETQY
>13|TRBV5-1
ASSLVGDPNSPLH
>12|TRBV5-5
ASSFAPNGDTIY
>14|TRBV5-1
ASSLTGVSDTGELF
>10|TRBV20-1
SALHTYMAQY
>14|TRBV19
ASSIANSWGNQPQH
>14|TRBV20-1
SARVGDSVYNSPLH
>13|TRBV7-9
ASSFETPTQETQY
>12|TRBV7-2
ASSSIRERMELF
>12|TRBV10-2
ASSRRGRSGELF
>12|TRBV5-1
ASKGGTLNTEAF